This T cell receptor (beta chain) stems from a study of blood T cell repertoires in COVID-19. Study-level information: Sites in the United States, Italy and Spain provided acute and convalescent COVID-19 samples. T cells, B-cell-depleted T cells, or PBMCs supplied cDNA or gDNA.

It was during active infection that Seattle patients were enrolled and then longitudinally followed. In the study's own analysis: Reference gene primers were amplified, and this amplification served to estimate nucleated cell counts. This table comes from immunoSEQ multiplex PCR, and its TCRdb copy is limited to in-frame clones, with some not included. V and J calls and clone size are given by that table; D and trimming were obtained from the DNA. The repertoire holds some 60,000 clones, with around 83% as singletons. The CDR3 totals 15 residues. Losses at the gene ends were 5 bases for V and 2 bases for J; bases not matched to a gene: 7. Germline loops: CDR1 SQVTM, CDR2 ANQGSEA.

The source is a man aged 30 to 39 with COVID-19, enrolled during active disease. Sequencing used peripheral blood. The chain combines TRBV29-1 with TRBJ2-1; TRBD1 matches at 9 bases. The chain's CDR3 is CSVPTGTGTYNEQFF. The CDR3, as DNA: TGCAGCGTTCCAACCGGGACAGGGACCTACAATGAGCAGTTCTTC.